This T cell receptor (beta chain) was observed in a study of cytomegalovirus exposure and HLA in healthy donors. Study results and caveats: A later analysis reported that several of the most significant clusters appeared to be linked to common viral pathogens, among them Epstein-Barr virus. Association of a missense DCLRE1C variant with TCR beta V- and J-gene trimming was reported in a later analysis.

This PCR relied on a set of 60 Vbeta primers and 13 Jbeta primers. The data were produced by immunoSEQ multiplex PCR, yet TCRdb's version contains in-frame clones alone and is incomplete. This repertoire shows over 100,000 clones, roughly two thirds found once; its top ten account for over 7.5%. J lost 1 base, V lost 4 bases, and 11 bases had no gene match. The length of the CDR3 is 17 residues. CDR1 is SGDLS and CDR2 is YYNGEE in the germline V gene. The table lists this clone with a count of one. Its antigen is not identified. The sequencing sample was made of PBMCs. J is TRBJ1-2 and V is TRBV9, with TRBD1 matching over 9 bases. The sequence was collected from a man between 35 and 55 years old in good health and CMV-seronegative. The CDR3 DNA follows: TGTGCCAGCAGCCCCAGGACAGGGGTGCCCCTTAACTATGGCTACACCTTC. It specifies CASSPRTGVPLNYGYTF.